These T cell receptor beta chains were read from a single sample in a study of shared clonotypes between healthy human individuals. The table came from immunoSEQ multiplex PCR; TCRdb's copy has only in-frame clones and leaves some out. The repertoire holds fewer than 200,000 clones, with 90% to 95% as singletons. Sequencing was performed on naive CD4+ T cells sorted from blood. The receptors were gathered from a woman in her thirties in good health. CDR3s include the opening cysteine and the closing phenylalanine or tryptophan. D genes are given only for firm matches. Clone sizes are given selectively: once, few, many, or a class where the clone is expanded.

>TRBD1|NA|TRBV7-9|TRBJ2-7
TGTGCCAGCAGCCCAAATGGGACAGGGGGCTTTTACGAGCAGTACTTC
CASSPNGTGGFYEQYF
>TRBD2|NA|TRBV7-9|TRBJ2-1
TGTGCCAGCAGCTCGGCCGGGACTAGCGGGACCGAGCAGTTCTTC
CASSSAGTSGTEQFF
>NA|NA|TRBV10-2|TRBJ1-3
TGCGCCAGCAGTGTCTCAGGATTTGGAAACACCATATATTTT
CASSVSGFGNTIYF
>TRBD2|NA|TRBV30|TRBJ2-1
TGTGCCTGGAGTATACTAGCGGGAGGGCCCAATGAGCAGTTCTTC
CAWSILAGGPNEQFF
>TRBD1|NA|TRBV23-1|TRBJ2-7
TGCGCCAGCAGTCAATCGAAGGACAGGGGGCGACGACTTTCCTACGAGCAGTACTTC
CASSQSKDRGRRLSYEQYF
>NA|NA|TRBV6-5|TRBJ2-7
TGTGCCAGCAGACCCACAGGCTACGAGCAGTACTTC
CASRPTGYEQYF
>TRBD1|NA|TRBV19|TRBJ1-4
TGTGCCAGTAGTTTCTCCAGGGGGGTGAATGAAAAACTGTTTTTT
CASSFSRGVNEKLFF
>NA|NA|TRBV7-2|TRBJ2-1
TGTGCCAGCAGCTTAGCGTGGGGCGGGTCCCACAATGAGCAGTTCTTC
CASSLAWGGSHNEQFF
>NA|NA|TRBV27|TRBJ2-6
TGTGCCAGCTCCCCCCGCGGCCGCGGGCAACATTCTGGGGCCAACGTCCTGACTTTC
CASSPRGRGQHSGANVLTF
>TRBD2|once|TRBV27|TRBJ2-5
TGTGCCAGCAGTTTAACCCCTAGCGGGTGGGGAGTGACTCAAGAGACCCAGTACTTC
CASSLTPSGWGVTQETQYF
>NA|NA|TRBV15|TRBJ1-4
TGTGCCACCAGCCCCCCAGGGAGGGCACCTAATGAAAAACTGTTTTTT
CATSPPGRAPNEKLFF
>NA|NA|TRBV19|TRBJ1-5
TGTGCCAGTAGTAACAGGGAGTATAATCAGCCCCAGCATTTT
CASSNREYNQPQHF
>NA|NA|TRBV14|TRBJ2-7
TGTGCCAGCAGCTCCCAAGGACCCTACGAGCAGTACTTC
CASSSQGPYEQYF
>TRBD2|NA|TRBV30|TRBJ2-7
TGTGCCTGGGCACACCCGGGACTAGCCGTTTACGAGCAGTACTTC
CAWAHPGLAVYEQYF
>TRBD2|once|TRBV4-1|TRBJ2-7
TGCGCCAGCAGCCAAAATCTAGCGGGAGCTTTCTACGAGCAGTACTTC
CASSQNLAGAFYEQYF
>TRBD1|NA|TRBV5-1|TRBJ2-2
TGCGCCAGCAGCCACGGACAGGGGGCCACCGGGGAGCTGTTTTTT
CASSHGQGATGELFF
>TRBD1|NA|TRBV30|TRBJ1-5
TGTGCCTGGAGTCCCCGGACAGGACCACTATCACAGCCCGTGGGGCCCCAGCATTTT
CAWSPRTGPLSQPVGPQHF
>TRBD2|NA|TRBV11-3|TRBJ2-1
TGTGCCAGCAGCTCCCGGGGGAGCGGGAGCTACAATGAGCAGTTCTTC
CASSSRGSGSYNEQFF
>NA|NA|TRBV28|TRBJ2-2
TGTGCCAGCAGCCCCCCCCGGGCCGGGGAGCTGTTTTTT
CASSPPRAGELFF
>NA|once|TRBV5-1|TRBJ1-1
TGCGCCAGCAGCTTTTCGCCTTCGAACACTGAAGCTTTCTTT
CASSFSPSNTEAFF
>NA|NA|TRBV6-5|TRBJ1-2
TGTGCCAGCAGTGGGACCTATGGCTACACCTTC
CASSGTYGYTF
>TRBD2|NA|TRBV27|TRBJ2-7
TGTGCCAGCAGGGGACTAGCGGGAGCCCACGAGCAGTACTTC
CASRGLAGAHEQYF
>TRBD2|NA|TRBV2|TRBJ2-1
TGTGCCAGCAGCGGACTAGCGGGAAGAAATGAGCAGTTCTTC
CASSGLAGRNEQFF
>NA|NA|TRBV5-5|TRBJ2-7
TGTGCCAGCAGCTTTTCTCTTCTCGGGTGGGGCGGAGTGGGGGTCGAGCAGTACTTC
CASSFSLLGWGGVGVEQYF
>NA|NA|TRBV20-1|TRBJ2-2
TGCAGTGCTAGAGATCGCGGGGAGCTGTTTTTT
CSARDRGELFF
>TRBD1|NA|TRBV18|TRBJ1-2
TGTGCCAGCTCACCCGGACCCCCCGGGACAGGGAGTGGCTACACCTTC
CASSPGPPGTGSGYTF
>TRBD2|NA|TRBV18|TRBJ2-7
TGTGCCAGCTCACCGAGACTAGCGGGAGGAAACGAGCAGTACTTC
CASSPRLAGGNEQYF
>TRBD1|NA|TRBV28|TRBJ1-4
TGTGCCAGCAGCGGACCGGGACAGTTTAATGAAAAACTGTTTTTT
CASSGPGQFNEKLFF
>NA|NA|TRBV19|TRBJ1-3
TGTGCCAGTAGTAGAAGGGAAAACTCTGGAAACACCATATATTTT
CASSRRENSGNTIYF
>NA|NA|TRBV27|TRBJ1-5
TGTGCCAGCAGTCCTGGGCCCGGGGGGAATCAGCCCCAGCATTTT
CASSPGPGGNQPQHF
>TRBD1|NA|TRBV5-1|TRBJ2-7
TGCGCCAGCAGCCCAGACAGGGCCCCCTCCTACGAGCAGTACTTC
CASSPDRAPSYEQYF
>NA|NA|TRBV11-3|TRBJ2-7
TGTGCCAGCAGCTTAGCAGGGAATTACGAGCAGTACTTC
CASSLAGNYEQYF
>TRBD2|NA|TRBV5-1|TRBJ2-7
TGCGCCAGCAACCTAGCGGGATCGTACGAGCAGTACTTC
CASNLAGSYEQYF
>TRBD1|NA|TRBV28|TRBJ1-2
TGTGCGACAGGGCCTAACTATGGCTACACCTTC
CATGPNYGYTF
>TRBD1|once|TRBV5-1|TRBJ1-1
TGCGCCAGCAGCCCACCGGGACAGGGGGATGGTGGTGAAGCTTTCTTT
CASSPPGQGDGGEAFF
>NA|few|TRBV4-1|TRBJ1-2
TGCGCCAGCAGCCAAGGCCCAGGCCGTTTTAACTATGGCTACACCTTC
CASSQGPGRFNYGYTF
>TRBD1|NA|TRBV28|TRBJ1-4
TGTGCCAGCAGTCCGGGAGACAGGGGTTTAGCTAATGAAAAACTGTTTTTT
CASSPGDRGLANEKLFF
>TRBD2|NA|TRBV5-4|TRBJ2-3
TGTGCCAGCACCCCCCGGGCGGGAGGGCCGGGAGATACGCAGTATTTT
CASTPRAGGPGDTQYF
>TRBD1|NA|TRBV2|TRBJ1-2
TGTGCCAGCAGTAGGACAGGGCTCTATGGCTACACCTTC
CASSRTGLYGYTF
>NA|NA|TRBV4-1|TRBJ2-1
TGCGCCAGCAGCCAACCCCTTCGAGGCAATGAGCAGTTCTTC
CASSQPLRGNEQFF
>NA|few|TRBV2|TRBJ2-7
TGTGCCAGCAGCGGGACGCGAAGCTCCTACGAGCAGTACTTC
CASSGTRSSYEQYF
>NA|NA|TRBV7-8|TRBJ2-1
TGTGCCAGCAGCCTGGGAGTCCTAGACAATGAGCAGTTCTTC
CASSLGVLDNEQFF
>NA|once|TRBV28|TRBJ2-7
TGTGCCAGCAGTCCGCACCAGGGCTCCTCCTACGAGCAGTACTTC
CASSPHQGSSYEQYF
>NA|NA|TRBV2|TRBJ1-2
TGTGCCAGCAGTGAGACAGCTGTCTATGGCTACACCTTC
CASSETAVYGYTF
>TRBD1|NA|TRBV7-6|TRBJ2-7
TGTGCCAGCAGCTTCACAGGGGGCCCCACCTACGAGCAGTACTTC
CASSFTGGPTYEQYF
>NA|NA|TRBV2|TRBJ1-5
TGTGCCAGCAATCGACAGGCAATCAATCAGCCCCAGCATTTT
CASNRQAINQPQHF
>NA|NA|TRBV5-5|TRBJ1-1
TGTGCCAGCAGCCCTGGGCCCATGAACACTGAAGCTTTCTTT
CASSPGPMNTEAFF
>NA|once|TRBV7-7|TRBJ2-1
TGTGCCAGCAGCTTAGGACGGGCTTTCGGGGTCAATGAGCAGTTCTTC
CASSLGRAFGVNEQFF
>NA|NA|TRBV7-9|TRBJ2-7
TGTGCCAGCAGCTTCACGGGACGCAACTACGAGCAGTACTTC
CASSFTGRNYEQYF
>TRBD2|NA|TRBV10-3|TRBJ2-7
TGTGCCATCAGCGGACTAGCGGGATACTACGAGCAGTACTTC
CAISGLAGYYEQYF
>TRBD1|NA|TRBV15|TRBJ2-5
TGTGCCACCAGCGGATACAGGGGTGAGCAGTACTTC
CATSGYRGEQYF
>NA|NA|TRBV13|TRBJ1-1
TGTGCCAGCTCCGGGACAAGGAACACTGAAGCTTTCTTT
CASSGTRNTEAFF
>TRBD2|NA|TRBV5-1|TRBJ2-3
TGCGCCAGCAGCTTGGAGGCTAGCGGGTATAGGCGCACAGATACGCAGTATTTT
CASSLEASGYRRTDTQYF
>NA|NA|TRBV21-1|TRBJ2-7
TGTGCCAGCAGCAAACCAGGGGCAGGCCAAGTCCCCTACGAGCAGTACTTC
CASSKPGAGQVPYEQYF
>TRBD2|NA|TRBV5-1|TRBJ2-1
TGCGCCAGCAGTCCCTCCGCGGGAGGGACGGATGAGCAGTTCTTC
CASSPSAGGTDEQFF
>NA|once|TRBV28|TRBJ1-4
TGTGCCAGCAGTTTATCAGGGACTAATGAAAAACTGTTTTTT
CASSLSGTNEKLFF
>NA|NA|TRBV11-2|TRBJ2-3
TGTGCCAGCAGCTTAGTGTCCACAGATACGCAGTATTTT
CASSLVSTDTQYF
>NA|NA|TRBV28|TRBJ2-3
TGTGCCAGCAGTGAGAGCGGGTTCGGGTTCGGCACAGATACGCAGTATTTT
CASSESGFGFGTDTQYF
>NA|NA|TRBV7-9|TRBJ2-7
TGTGCCAGCAGCCCAACTGTCTACGAGCAGTACTTC
CASSPTVYEQYF